This TCR beta chain was captured by sequencing in a study of shared clonotypes between healthy human individuals. J gave up 7 bases and V 8 bases, and 8 bases lay outside the gene matches. CDR1 and CDR2 from the germline V gene are MGHDK and SYGVNS. The CDR3 runs to 14 residues. Here immunoSEQ multiplex PCR was the method, and the copy in TCRdb shows in-frame clones only, minus some. In the table there are nearly 1,000,000 clones, over 75% of which are singletons. The chain carries TRBV25-1 and TRBJ1-4; 9 bases match TRBD1. Input material: memory CD4+ T cells sorted from blood. Subset here: CD45RA-negative fraction. This TCR came from a man younger than 35 in good health. The CDR3 DNA reads as TGTGCCAGCGCCACAGGGGGCTTAGGTGAAAAACTGTTTTTT. It yields the protein CASATGGLGEKLFF.